This T cell receptor beta chain was obtained from a study of Graves' ophthalmopathy and Graves' hyperthyroidism (dated by TCRdb to the late 2010s). About the study as a whole: Peripheral blood was collected before any treatment was given, at the time of initial diagnosis. To explore V-J signatures that separate ophthalmopathy from hyperthyroidism, a discovery set of about a hundred patients was enrolled, consisting of approximately 44 with ophthalmopathy and some 56 with stable hyperthyroidism. In total, around 130 blood samples were TCR-sequenced: under 45 ophthalmopathy, roughly 77 hyperthyroidism and some 17 hyperthyroidism-to-ophthalmopathy patients. To tell Graves' ophthalmopathy apart from Graves' hyperthyroidism, and to predict which patients would progress to ophthalmopathy, the study relied on TCR beta repertoire signatures. Once sampling was done, hyperthyroidism patients were given methimazole at a starting dose of 30 mg daily, while ophthalmopathy patients were given high-dose intravenous methylprednisolone. T-cell repertoires of thyroid tissue and blood were compared in several hyperthyroidism patients. The 75 to 100 discovery patients were randomly split 7:3 into training and test sets. An independent validation cohort comprised roughly 20 hyperthyroidism patients and about 16 patients who later progressed from hyperthyroidism to ophthalmopathy. Overall study outcomes, separate from this receptor: No statistical method was used to predetermine the sample size, and group allocation was not hidden from the investigators. In validation, the model predicted ophthalmopathy progression with 55% to 71% sensitivity and approximately 75% specificity; 12 predicted patients were CT-confirmed with GO in a median of 6.5 months. Most of the expanded thyroid clonotypes with a frequency above 0.001 were also detected in blood, and it was suggested that the thyroid immune response may be reflected by blood repertoires. Ophthalmopathy was separated from stable hyperthyroidism by the 13-signature model with more than 85% sensitivity and around 81% specificity in cross-validation and with 80%/75% in the test set.

This clonotype was counted many times. No antigen is known for it. No base quality information exists; no much larger clone differs at one position. The junction carries 17 bases between V and J, which are trimmed by 3 bases and 3 bases respectively. Including cysteine and phenylalanine, the CDR3 has 16 amino acids. Of all the DNA, just the CDR3 is kept, 48 bases in frame from base 1. From the germline V gene (reference sequence), CDR1 is DFQATT and CDR2 is SNEGSKA. Hyperthyroidism was considered stable if no progression to ophthalmopathy occurred within 18 months of follow-up. Hyperthyroidism patients were newly diagnosed, were aged 18 to 65 years, and had a disease duration under 2 months. Patients with other autoimmune diseases, uncontrolled infections, pregnancy or lactation were excluded. Diagnosis was based on clinical symptoms, serum thyroxine, TRAb, thyroid ultrasound and orbital computed tomography. PBMCs were isolated from about 9 ml of fresh peripheral blood by Ficoll-Paque density gradient centrifugation. Total RNA was extracted with Trizol reagent and quality-checked on an Agilent 2100 Bioanalyzer.

For repertoire sequencing, the TCR beta CDR3 regions were amplified from RNA transcripts. HTBI primers and the Qiagen OneStep RT-PCR kit were used in a first-round RT-PCR, which was followed by a second-round multiplex PCR, size selection and purification. Libraries were sequenced paired-end with 100 bp reads on an Illumina HiSeq2000. On the study's bioinformatics: SOAPnuke was used to process the reads, throwing out any read that had adapters, had uncalled bases, had a mean Phred below 15, or lacked an exact constant-primer or identifier match. COPE v1.2.5 was used to merge high-quality paired reads. Unique nucleotide sequences were defined as clonotypes and aligned to IMGT TRB V, D and J references using MiTCR v1.1. The analysis was limited to V-J combinations with a frequency above 0.0001, which together covered roughly 99% of the repertoires. For each V-J combination, a TCR clonal expansion and chaos score was defined as F50 clonal expansion divided by the chaos observed in the TCRdist matrix. Welch's t-statistics and random forest were used to narrow the features down to 13 V-J combinations, which were then fed into a naive Bayes classifier. Thyroid-blood repertoire similarity was quantified with the Morisita-Horn index. TCRdb redid the processing of the public reads, applying fastp at Q25 and MiXCR, and retained in-frame beta chains. When rows share a CDR3 protein, they turn into one entry using the most common DNA and genes. The V and J calls and clone size come from TCRdb's table, not from the authors' own analysis. The sample table lists roughly 420,000 distinct CDR3 sequences, about 21% of them with a count of one. The top ten constitute 2.5% to 3.5% of the sample.

This receptor chain uses TRBV20-1 and TRBJ2-2; the D gene is perhaps TRBD2, from 5 matching bases. This receptor was taken from a woman under 30 with stable Graves' hyperthyroidism. Donor details come from another sample of the same person, matched by shared clones. The sample was peripheral blood. Read as DNA, the sequence is TGCAGTGCTAGGCCACCCTGGGCGCGGGACACCGGGGAGCTGTTTTTT. Its amino acids are CSARPPWARDTGELFF.